These 7 T cell receptor beta chains share one sample of origin, sequenced in a study of shared clonotypes between healthy human individuals. Clones were read by immunoSEQ multiplex PCR, and TCRdb kept only the in-frame ones, dropping some. The sample lists around 300,000 clones, around 87% occurring once. The sequenced sample consisted of memory CD8+ T cells sorted from blood. Specified subset: CD45RO+ cells pooled with CCR7-negative TemRA cells. The receptors stem from a man aged 18-30 years in good health.

The CDR3 coding sequence is TGCAGCGTCACTAGCGGCCAAACCGGGGAGCTGTTTTTT. Amino acids: CSVTSGQTGELFF. This chain uses TRBV29-1 with TRBJ2-2; TRBD2 agrees at 8 bases. Germline CDR1 SQVTM, CDR2 ANQGSEA. V trimming: 6 bases; J trimming: 5 bases; junction bases outside the gene matches: 5. The CDR3 is made up of 13 amino acids.

As DNA, the CDR3 is TGCGCCAGCACTCCCAAGTCCGTCCCGGGACAGGGAATGAACACTGAAGCTTTCTTT. This encodes CASTPKSVPGQGMNTEAFF. The chain combines TRBV4-1 with TRBJ1-1; 9 nucleotides line up with TRBD1. The germline gives CDR1 MGHRA, CDR2 YSYEKL. With 7 bases clipped from V and 0 bases from J, the junction kept 18 bases outside the gene matches. The CDR3 covers 19 residues.

The V gene is TRBV25-1, the J gene TRBJ1-4, with TRBD1 matching 8 bases. CDR1 and CDR2 from the germline V gene are MGHDK and SYGVNS. The CDR3 has 15 amino acids. V lost 1 base to trimming and J lost 6 bases; unmatched junction nucleotides: 4. The CDR3 loop reads CASSELDRVYEKLFF. CDR3 nucleotides: TGTGCCAGCAGTGAATTGGACAGGGTTTATGAAAAACTGTTTTTT.

CDR3 DNA sequence: TGTGCCAGCAGCTTGTTTCCGGAAGAGGGGGAGCTGTTTTTT. Translation: CASSLFPEEGELFF. V is TRBV7-2 and J is TRBJ2-2, with D unresolved. Germline CDR1 SGHTA, CDR2 FQGNSA. The CDR3 sequence is 14 residues long. Trimming shortened V by 3 bases and J by 8 bases, and 13 bases separated the two germline ends. Looking up the rest from reference TRBV7-2 and TRBJ2-2 gives the full variable domain: GAGVSQSPSNKVTEKGKDVELRCDPISGHTALYWYRQSLGQGLEFLIYFQGNSAPDKSGLPSDRFSAERTGGSVSTLTIQRTQQEDSAVYLCASSLFPEEGELFFGEGSRLTVL.

This rearrangement joins TRBV15 to TRBJ1-5; 10 bases match TRBD1. V dropped 5 bases and J dropped 0; count of bases not matched to a gene: 10. CDR3 length equals 18 residues. Germline loops: CDR1 LNHNV, CDR2 YYDKDF (reference sequence). In nucleotides, the CDR3 is TGTGCCACCAGCTCCATCCGGGACAGGGGTTATAGCAATCAGCCCCAGCATTTT. Protein product: CATSSIRDRGYSNQPQHF.

The V call is TRBV10-3, the J call TRBJ2-2; 7 positions match TRBD2. Germline V CDR1 and CDR2: ENHRY, SYGVKD. The V gene end was trimmed by 6 bases and the J gene end by 5 bases; junction bases not matched to a gene: 15. CDR3 size: 17 residues. DNA for the CDR3: TGTGCCATCAGAGGGGCTTTTGTGGCGGGAGAGACCGGGGAGCTGTTTTTT. It yields the protein CAIRGAFVAGETGELFF.

This chain uses TRBV18 with TRBJ1-1; D perhaps matches TRBD1 (5 bases). Between the trimmed V and J ends, which lost 1 base and 1 base, there was a span of 25 bases. The germline gives CDR1 KGHSH, CDR2 LQKENI. CDR3 length: 20 residues. CDR3 nucleotide sequence: TGTGCCAGCTCACCACGAAAATTATTAGTGGACACCTTAAAGAACACTGAAGCTTTCTTT. The encoded protein is CASSPRKLLVDTLKNTEAFF.